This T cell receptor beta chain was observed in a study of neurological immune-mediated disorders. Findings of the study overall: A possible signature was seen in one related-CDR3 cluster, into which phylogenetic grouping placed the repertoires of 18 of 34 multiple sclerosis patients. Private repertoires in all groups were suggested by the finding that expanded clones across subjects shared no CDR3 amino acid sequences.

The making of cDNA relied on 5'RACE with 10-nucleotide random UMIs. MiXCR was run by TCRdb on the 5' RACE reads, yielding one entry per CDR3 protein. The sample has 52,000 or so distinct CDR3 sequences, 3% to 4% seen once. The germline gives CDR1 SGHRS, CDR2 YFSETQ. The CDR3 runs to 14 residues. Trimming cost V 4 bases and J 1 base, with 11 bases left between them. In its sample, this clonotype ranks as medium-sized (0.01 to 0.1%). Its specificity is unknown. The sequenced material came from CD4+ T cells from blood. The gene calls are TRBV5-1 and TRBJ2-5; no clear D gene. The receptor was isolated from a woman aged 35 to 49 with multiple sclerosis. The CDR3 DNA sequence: TGCGCCAGCAGCCTCACGACGGCCCAAGAGACCCAGTACTTC. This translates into CASSLTTAQETQYF. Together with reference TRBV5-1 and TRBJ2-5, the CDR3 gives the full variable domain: KAGVTQTPRYLIKTRGQQVTLSCSPISGHRSVSWYQQTPGQGLQFLFEYFSETQRNKGNFPGRFSGRQFSNSRSEMNVSTLELGDSALYLCASSLTTAQETQYFGPGTRLLVL.